The 32 T cell receptor beta chains reported below all come from one sample, sequenced in a study of blood T cell repertoires in COVID-19. Sequencing was performed with immunoSEQ multiplex PCR; in TCRdb, only in-frame clones are kept and a portion is missing. The sample consists of about 69,000 clones, around 79% of them appearing once. Sequenced input: peripheral blood. These receptor sequences come from a man aged 55-75 years with acute or convalescent COVID-19.

V is TRBV18 and J is TRBJ1-1; 8 bases fit TRBD1. V lost 3 bases and J lost 11; bases outside the gene matches: 5. The germline V gene encodes CDR1 KGHSH and CDR2 LQKENI. This CDR3 is 12 amino acids long. The CDR3: CASSPQDREAFF. Written as DNA, the CDR3 is TGTGCCAGCTCACCCCAGGACAGGGAGGCTTTCTTT. Using reference TRBV18 and TRBJ1-1 for the parts outside the CDR3, the full variable domain is NAGVMQNPRHLVRRRGQEARLRCSPMKGHSHVYWYRQLPEEGLKFMVYLQKENIIDESGMPKERFSAEFPKEGPSILRIQQVVRGDSAAYFCASSPQDREAFFGQGTRLTVV.

This clone was observed a few times. The chain couples TRBV7-2 to TRBJ2-7; tentatively, D is TRBD1 (6 bases). Germline V gene data show CDR1 as SGHTA and CDR2 as FQGNSA. The CDR3 loop spans 14 amino acids. Trimming shortened V by 3 bases and J by 4 bases, and 13 bases separated the two germline ends. CDR3 in amino acids: CASSFSGDPYEQYF. The CDR3 DNA sequence: TGTGCCAGCAGCTTTTCAGGGGACCCGTACGAGCAGTACTTC.

V gene TRBV5-1 combines with J gene TRBJ1-2, with 8 bases matching TRBD1. Trimming at V came to 4 bases and at J to 3 bases, leaving 11 bases not matched to a gene. This CDR3 region has 16 residues. Germline CDR1 is SGHRS and CDR2 is YFSETQ. CDR3 nucleotides: TGCGCCAGCAGCACCCCCACCAGGGGGCCCCACTATGGCTACACCTTC. This encodes CASSTPTRGPHYGYTF.

The chain uses TRBV7-2 and TRBJ2-3; TRBD1 aligns across 10 bases. The CDR3 covers 13 residues. The V gene's germline CDR1 is SGHTA and CDR2 FQGNSA. The trim removed 5 bases at V and 11 bases at J, leaving 7 bases unmatched. This CDR3 reads CASSRDRGRRQYF. CDR3 sequence (DNA): TGTGCCAGCAGCCGAGACAGGGGGCGGAGGCAGTATTTT.

The chain couples TRBV4-3 to TRBJ2-1; TRBD2 agrees at 10 bases. The CDR3 loop spans 17 amino acids. Trimming took 1 base from V and 4 from J; bases not matched to a gene: 7. From germline, CDR1 is LGHNA and CDR2 YSLEER. The DNA for the CDR3 is TGCGCCAGCAGCCAAGGAGCGGGGGGGACAACATACAATGAGCAGTTCTTC. As protein: CASSQGAGGTTYNEQFF.

The chain combines TRBV3-1 (or the pseudogene TRBV3-2) with TRBJ1-2; D is possibly TRBD1 (5 bases). CDR3 length: 14 amino acids. The ends were cut back, 1 base at V and 3 bases at J, with 9 bases in the middle. Germline V CDR1 and CDR2: LGHDT, YNNKEL (reference sequence). In DNA, the CDR3 is TGTGCCAGCAGCCAAGGATCGGGGGACTATGGCTACACCTTC. Translating gives CASSQGSGDYGYTF.

The chain carries TRBV25-1 and TRBJ2-5; 10 bases match TRBD2. V lost 1 base and J lost 4; bases outside the gene matches: 6. Germline loops: CDR1 MGHDK, CDR2 SYGVNS. This CDR3 has 16 residues. The CDR3 here is CASSESGAGGRETQYF. Written as DNA, the CDR3 is TGTGCCAGCAGTGAATCAGGAGCGGGGGGGCGAGAGACCCAGTACTTC.

This clone was detected once. The chain joins TRBV19 to TRBJ2-5, with TRBD2 identical over 10 bases. J gave up 3 bases and V 5 bases, and 0 bases lay outside the gene matches. This CDR3 has 13 residues. The V gene's germline CDR1 is LNHDA and CDR2 SQIVND (reference sequence). In DNA form, the CDR3 reads TGTGCCAGTAGTGGGACTAGCGAAGAGACCCAGTACTTC. It encodes CASSGTSEETQYF. Filled out from reference TRBV19 and TRBJ2-5, the complete variable domain reads DGGITQSPKYLFRKEGQNVTLSCEQNLNHDAMYWYRQDPGQGLRLIYYSQIVNDFQKGDIAEGYSVSREKKESFPLTVTSAQKNPTAFYLCASSGTSEETQYFGPGTRLLVL.

J is TRBJ1-5 and V is TRBV27; 7 bases map to TRBD1. J lost 0 bases, V lost 7 bases, and 12 bases had no gene match. Germline V gene sequence: CDR1 MNHEY, CDR2 SMNVEV (reference sequence). This CDR3 is 17 amino acids long. CDR3 protein: CASKNRDSPYSNQPQHF. The CDR3 nucleotides read TGTGCCAGCAAGAACCGGGACAGCCCCTATAGCAATCAGCCCCAGCATTTT.

This sequence joins TRBV5-1 and TRBJ2-2, with no clear D. Trimming removed 2 bases at V and 6 bases at J, with 8 bases between. Per the germline V gene, CDR1 is SGHRS and CDR2 is YFSETQ. The CDR3 contains 13 residues. DNA for the CDR3: TGCGCCAGCAGCTTAAGCGTATCCGGGGAGCTGTTTTTT. It is translated as CASSLSVSGELFF.

This clone was picked up one time. The chain joins TRBV4-3 to TRBJ2-2; D may be TRBD1 (5 bases). The CDR3 sequence is 17 residues long. The V end lost 2 bases, the J end lost 5 bases, and 18 bases lay between the germline ends. The germline gives CDR1 LGHNA, CDR2 YSLEER. CDR3 DNA sequence: TGCGCCAGCAGCCAAAGCCTTACAGGTGGTAGAACCGGGGAGCTGTTTTTT. Protein sequence: CASSQSLTGGRTGELFF.

In DNA, the CDR3 is TGTGCCAGCAGCTTAGCCCTAGGAAGCAATCAGCCCCAGCATTTT. Residues: CASSLALGSNQPQHF. The genes are TRBV7-2 and TRBJ1-5; D call uncertain. Germline V gene sequence: CDR1 SGHTA, CDR2 FQGNSA. The V gene lost 0 bases and the J gene lost 1 base, with 7 bases spanning the gap. The CDR3 is 15 amino acids.

Comments on this clone: This sample includes further DNA sequences coding for the same CDR3. This sequence joins TRBV18 and TRBJ1-3, with 11 bases that match TRBD1. CDR3 length: 16 residues. V lost 2 bases and J lost 5; bases outside the gene matches: 5. The V gene's germline CDR1 is KGHSH and CDR2 LQKENI. CDR3 amino acids: CASSPSGQGARNTIYF. DNA for the CDR3: TGTGCCAGCTCACCATCCGGACAGGGGGCTAGAAACACCATATATTTT.

This CDR3 is CASSFLTGDGYTF. DNA for the CDR3: TGTGCCAGCAGCTTCCTGACAGGGGATGGCTACACCTTC. J is TRBJ1-2 and V is TRBV7-2; 8 bases match TRBD1. Germline CDR1 reads SGHTA; CDR2 reads FQGNSA. J lost 6 bases, V lost 3 bases, and 3 bases had no gene match. CDR3 length: 13 amino acids.

This chain uses TRBV7-2 with TRBJ1-2; D remains unclear. CDR1 is SGHTA and CDR2 is FQGNSA in the germline V gene. V was cut by 6 bases and J by 8 bases, with 19 bases left in between. This CDR3 is 14 amino acids long. CDR3: CASRPGNRMGGYTF. CDR3 nucleotides: TGTGCCAGCAGGCCGGGAAACAGAATGGGCGGCTACACCTTC.

This chain joins TRBV4-2 and TRBJ1-2; TRBD1 aligns across 8 bases. The CDR3 runs 14 residues. Per the germline V gene, CDR1 is LGHNA and CDR2 is YNFKEQ. V was clipped by 2 bases and J by 6 bases; unmatched bases: 5. CDR3 DNA: TGTGCCAGCAGCCAATCGGACAGGGAGCATGGCTACACCTTC. Residues: CASSQSDREHGYTF.

V is TRBV6-6 and J is TRBJ2-7, with D perhaps matching TRBD1 (6 bases). Germline assignment: CDR1 MNHNY and CDR2 SVGAGI (reference sequence). This CDR3 has 17 amino acids. Trimming pared 5 bases from V and 3 bases from J, leaving 23 bases between. In DNA, the CDR3 is TGTGCCAGCAGTCCCGCACCCAGGGGCATCGAAGGCTACGAGCAGTACTTC. The encoded protein is CASSPAPRGIEGYEQYF.

This clone was picked up one time. This chain links TRBV5-5 with TRBJ1-2, with unresolved D. This CDR3 spans 13 amino acids. Trimming took 2 bases from V and 7 from J, leaving 12 bases between them. CDR1 is SGHKS, CDR2 YYEKEE, per germline (reference sequence). The CDR3 sequence: CASSFEGSSGYTF. The CDR3, as DNA: TGTGCCAGCAGCTTTGAGGGAAGCTCTGGCTACACCTTC. Full variable domain (rest looked up from reference TRBV5-5 and TRBJ1-2): DAGVTQSPTHLIKTRGQQVTLRCSPISGHKSVSWYQQVLGQGPQFIFQYYEKEERGRGNFPDRFSARQFPNYSSELNVNALLLGDSALYLCASSFEGSSGYTFGSGTRLTVV.

This chain links TRBV5-6 with TRBJ1-4, with 9 positions matching TRBD1. Trimming removed 0 bases from V and 4 bases from J; junction bases left unmatched: 7. The CDR3 is 17 amino acids. CDR1 and CDR2 from the germline V gene are SGHDT and YYEEEE. In nucleotides, the CDR3 is TGTGCCAGCAGCTTGGCCAAAGGGACAGGGAGTAATGAAAAACTGTTTTTT. Amino acid sequence: CASSLAKGTGSNEKLFF. Full variable domain (remainder filled in from reference TRBV5-6 and TRBJ1-4): DAGVTQSPTHLIKTRGQQVTLRCSPKSGHDTVSWYQQALGQGPQFIFQYYEEEERQRGNFPDRFSGHQFPNYSSELNVNALLLGDSALYLCASSLAKGTGSNEKLFFGSGTQLSVL.

CDR3 bases: TGTGCCATCAGAGGCCAGGGGGCCGGGGAACTACTCAATGAGCAGTTCTTC. Its protein is CAIRGQGAGELLNEQFF. The J gene is TRBJ2-1, the V gene TRBV10-3, with 8 bases lining up with TRBD1. Trimming removed 6 bases from V and 6 bases from J; junction bases left unmatched: 16. This CDR3 has 17 amino acids. CDR1 ENHRY and CDR2 SYGVKD come from the germline V gene.

The J gene is TRBJ2-5, the V gene TRBV7-8; 8 nucleotides line up with TRBD1. Per germline, CDR1 SGHVS and CDR2 FQNEAQ. The CDR3 contains 14 residues. V was clipped by 2 bases and J by 4 bases; unmatched bases: 3. The CDR3 protein is CASSLNRGIETQYF. The CDR3 DNA is TGTGCCAGCAGCTTAAACAGGGGGATAGAGACCCAGTACTTC.

The genes are TRBV5-1 and TRBJ1-2, with 7 bases matching TRBD1. The CDR3 spans 15 residues. V trimming: 0 bases; J trimming: 4 bases; junction bases outside the gene matches: 6. CDR1 is SGHRS, CDR2 YFSETQ, per germline. CDR3 protein: CASSLAGTGAYGYTF. The CDR3, as DNA: TGCGCCAGCAGCTTGGCCGGTACAGGGGCCTATGGCTACACCTTC.

A word on this clone: Other DNA variants within this sample encode the same CDR3. The genes are TRBV10-3 and TRBJ2-3, with D hard to call. V lost 0 bases and J lost 2, with 6 bases in between. From germline, CDR1 is ENHRY and CDR2 SYGVKD. The CDR3 sequence is 14 residues long. The CDR3 sequence: CAISESSHTDTQYF. DNA of the CDR3: TGTGCCATCAGTGAGTCGTCCCACACAGATACGCAGTATTTT.

This clone came up once. The rearrangement links TRBV4-1 to TRBJ1-2; 8 positions match TRBD1. J was trimmed by 2 bases and V by 2 bases; bases with no gene match: 13. Germline V lookup: CDR1 MGHRA, CDR2 YSYEKL. CDR3 size: 18 residues. The CDR3 region is CASSQTPGQDRQNYGYTF. Written as DNA, the CDR3 is TGCGCCAGCAGCCAAACGCCGGGACAGGACCGCCAAAACTATGGCTACACCTTC.

This clone appeared once. The rearrangement joins TRBV4-3 to TRBJ1-1; no clear D. CDR3 length: 14 amino acids. Between the trimmed V and J ends, which lost 0 bases and 11 bases, there was a span of 16 bases. Per germline, CDR1 LGHNA and CDR2 YSLEER. The chain's CDR3 is CASSQDPGLRKAFF. Here the CDR3 DNA reads TGCGCCAGCAGCCAAGATCCAGGACTGCGTAAGGCTTTCTTT.

This chain joins TRBV7-2 and TRBJ1-1; 7 nucleotides line up with TRBD1. The V segment lost 5 bases and the J segment 1 base; nucleotides outside the gene matches: 10. Germline V gene sequence: CDR1 SGHTA, CDR2 FQGNSA. The CDR3 has 16 residues. CDR3 coding DNA: TGTGCCAGCAGCCTGAGACCGGGACAGAAGAACACTGAAGCTTTCTTT. It yields the protein CASSLRPGQKNTEAFF.

This clone showed up many times. The chain joins TRBV7-2 to TRBJ1-6; possible D gene TRBD1, 6 bases. The germline V gene encodes CDR1 SGHTA and CDR2 FQGNSA. The CDR3 is 14 residues long. V was trimmed by 4 bases and J by 10 bases, leaving 14 bases between them. In DNA form, the CDR3 reads TGTGCCAGCAGCTCCCCCGGCAGGGGCTCACCCCTCCACTTT. Amino acid sequence: CASSSPGRGSPLHF.

The chain has TRBV4-1 and TRBJ1-4; TRBD1 might be the D (5 bases). The germline V gene has CDR1 MGHRA and CDR2 YSYEKL. Trimming shortened V by 4 bases and J by 2 bases, and 11 bases separated the two germline ends. The CDR3 runs to 15 residues. The CDR3 is CASSRTSGTNEKLFF. In nucleotides, the CDR3 is TGCGCCAGCAGCCGAACCTCAGGGACTAATGAAAAACTGTTTTTT.

This chain links TRBV6-4 with TRBJ1-1; a possible D gene is TRBD1 (5 bases). Germline-derived CDR1 and CDR2 are MRHNA and SNTAGT. Trimming took off 2 bases at V and 3 bases at J, with 10 bases between the two ends. This CDR3 has 14 amino acids. The CDR3 DNA follows: TGTGCCAGCAGTGACAGCTGGGGGGACACTGAAGCTTTCTTT. As protein: CASSDSWGDTEAFF.

The chain combines TRBV2 with TRBJ1-4; D ambiguous. The CDR3 is 14 amino acids. V was cut by 8 bases and J by 8 bases, with 18 bases left in between. Germline V gene lookup returns CDR1 SNHLY and CDR2 FYNNEI. This chain's CDR3 is CASRKSLVSEKLFF. For the CDR3, the DNA is TGTGCCAGCCGCAAATCCCTAGTTAGCGAAAAACTGTTTTTT.

The chain employs TRBV19 and TRBJ2-6; tentative D call: TRBD1 (5 bases). CDR3 length: 18 amino acids. Germline V gene data show CDR1 as LNHDA and CDR2 as SQIVND (reference sequence). Between the trimmed V and J ends, which lost 2 bases and 2 bases, there was a span of 16 bases. CDR3 sequence: CASSIKQGLMAGANVLTF. The CDR3 DNA reads TGTGCCAGTAGTATAAAGCAGGGTTTAATGGCTGGGGCCAACGTCCTGACTTTC.

The chain has TRBV18 and TRBJ1-1; the D gene is possibly TRBD1 (5 bases). The CDR3 extends over 14 amino acids. V was shortened by 6 bases and J by 2 bases, with 13 bases between the two germline ends. The germline V gene encodes CDR1 KGHSH and CDR2 LQKENI. The CDR3 loop reads CASSKRRENTEAFF. CDR3 nucleotides: TGTGCCAGCTCGAAACGCAGGGAAAACACTGAAGCTTTCTTT.